Below are 12 T cell receptor beta chains sequenced from a single sample in a study of shared clonotypes between healthy human individuals. Measured with immunoSEQ multiplex PCR; TCRdb has only the in-frame clones, and not every one. The sample records about 1 million clones, roughly 80% being singletons. Source material: memory CD4+ T cells sorted from blood. As for subset: CD45RA-negative fraction. The source of these receptors is a man aged 18 to 35 in good health.

The chain links TRBV7-9 to TRBJ2-2; D tentatively reads TRBD1 or TRBD2 (5 bases each). Looked up from germline, CDR1 is SEHNR and CDR2 is FQNEAQ (reference sequence). The CDR3 consists of 14 residues. Trimming removed 5 bases at V and 3 bases at J, with 10 bases between. Here the CDR3 DNA reads TGTGCCAGCAGCCCCGGGGCTTACACCGGGGAGCTGTTTTTT. Protein sequence: CASSPGAYTGELFF.

The chain is built from TRBV28 and TRBJ1-5, with D possibly being TRBD1 (5 bases). CDR1 is MDHEN, CDR2 SYDVKM, per germline. The CDR3 totals 14 residues. V was pared by 4 bases and J by 6 bases, with 13 bases between. The chain's CDR3 is CASSSPQGGQPQHF. The CDR3 DNA reads TGTGCCAGCAGTTCCCCGCAGGGCGGTCAGCCCCAGCATTTT.

The chain has TRBV27 and TRBJ1-1; D remains unclear. The CDR3 totals 14 residues. V was trimmed by 3 bases and J by 2 bases, leaving 10 bases between them. Germline-derived CDR1 and CDR2 are MNHEY and SMNVEV (reference sequence). For the CDR3, the DNA is TGTGCCAGCAGTTTTTTCCCTCTCAACACTGAAGCTTTCTTT. Translated, it gives CASSFFPLNTEAFF.

The chain couples TRBV5-4 to TRBJ2-7, with 11 nucleotides matching TRBD2. The CDR3 extends over 16 amino acids. Germline-derived CDR1 and CDR2 are SGHNT and YYREEE (reference sequence). After removal of 2 bases from V and 0 bases from J, the junction contained 4 bases not matched to a gene. DNA for the CDR3: TGTGCCAGCAGCTTTATCGGACTAGCGGGCTCCTACGAGCAGTACTTC. It encodes CASSFIGLAGSYEQYF.

The V gene is TRBV28, the J gene TRBJ1-2, with D uncertain. V lost 6 bases and J lost 4, with 12 bases in between. Germline V gene data show CDR1 as MDHEN and CDR2 as SYDVKM. The CDR3 loop spans 13 amino acids. CDR3 residues: CASRAGRTYGYTF. CDR3 DNA: TGTGCCAGCAGGGCCGGACGCACCTATGGCTACACCTTC.

The chain uses TRBV10-3 and TRBJ2-5, with 8 nucleotides matching TRBD2. Germline V CDR1 and CDR2: ENHRY, SYGVKD. There are 16 residues in the CDR3. V lost 1 base and J lost 5; bases outside the gene matches: 9. The CDR3 here is CAISEWSGSRLETQYF. As DNA, the CDR3 is TGTGCCATCAGTGAGTGGAGCGGGAGTCGTCTGGAGACCCAGTACTTC.

This clone was recorded only once. The genes are TRBV7-3 and TRBJ2-5; TRBD2 is a possible D gene (6 bases). The CDR3 extends over 13 amino acids. Germline values: CDR1 SGHTA, CDR2 FQGTGA. With 2 bases removed from V and 5 bases from J, the gap between germline ends came to 9 bases. The CDR3 bases are TGTGCCAGCAGCTTACTACGGGGGGAGACCCAGTACTTC. It encodes CASSLLRGETQYF.

The gene calls are TRBV7-2 and TRBJ1-5; weak D call: TRBD1 (6 bases). The CDR3 length is 13 residues. Germline loops: CDR1 SGHTA, CDR2 FQGNSA. The germline V and J ends were trimmed by 11 bases and 5 bases, with 16 bases remaining between them. CDR3 coding DNA: TGTGCCCGCTCGGGGGGCGCGTATCAGCCCCAGCATTTT. The encoded protein is CARSGGAYQPQHF.

This clone was recorded a few times. This chain links TRBV10-3 with TRBJ1-1; D not certain. The germline V and J ends were trimmed by 6 bases and 8 bases, with 10 bases remaining between them. The CDR3 runs 11 residues. Germline values: CDR1 ENHRY, CDR2 SYGVKD. The CDR3 sequence is CAISRTAEAFF. The DNA of the CDR3 is TGTGCCATCAGCCGGACGGCCGAAGCTTTCTTT.

This CDR3 is CASSTGLAAGSPLHF. The CDR3 bases are TGTGCCAGCTCGACAGGGTTGGCAGCTGGATCACCCCTCCACTTT. The chain couples TRBV18 to TRBJ1-6; 7 bases map to TRBD1. The V gene end was trimmed by 6 bases and the J gene end by 10 bases; junction bases not matched to a gene: 12. Germline loops: CDR1 KGHSH, CDR2 LQKENI. The CDR3 is 15 residues long.

This chain links TRBV10-3 with TRBJ1-1, with TRBD1 matching over 10 bases. The ends lost 6 bases at V and 4 bases at J; junction bases unmatched: 5. CDR1 and CDR2 (germline): ENHRY, SYGVKD. This CDR3 spans 14 amino acids. The CDR3 DNA reads as TGTGCCATCAGCGGGACAGGGGCGGGCACTGAAGCTTTCTTT. Encoded protein: CAISGTGAGTEAFF.

Notes on this clone: Germline is not matched at one junction end, which may reflect a read error. The rearrangement uses TRBV2 and TRBJ2-5; TRBD2 is a possible D gene (5 bases). CDR3 length: 13 residues. In germline, CDR1 is SNHLY, CDR2 FYNNEI. CDR3 DNA: TGTGCCAGCAGCGAAGGGCCTCGGGGGACCCAGTACTTC. Translation gives CASSEGPRGTQYF. Full variable domain (outside the CDR3, taken from reference TRBV2 and TRBJ2-5): EPEVTQTPSHQVTQMGQEVILRCVPISNHLYFYWYRQILGQKVEFLVSFYNNEISEKSEIFDDQFSVERPDGSNFTLKIRSTKLEDSAMYFCASSEGPRGTQYFGPGTRLLVL.